Each of the 24 T cell receptor beta chains below was sequenced from the same sample in a study of blood T cells in healthy people across ages (dated by TCRdb to the mid-2010s). Library method: 5' RACE. The reads were generated on an Illumina HiSeq 2500. A second about 7 to 12 cycle PCR used a sample-barcoded 5' primer and a J-beta primer mix. In-frame beta chains were kept once TCRdb had trimmed the public reads at Q25 with fastp and called clones with MiXCR. Rows are unified per CDR3 protein, each entry keeping the most common DNA and genes. The table for this sample lists some 1.1 million distinct CDR3 sequences; 35% to 40% of them were counted only once. 13% of the sample is held by the ten biggest clonotypes. The sequencing input was blood. The source is a man between 18 and 29 years old in good health.

This clonotype was observed a few times. The chain uses TRBV2 and TRBJ2-3; D ambiguous. Germline lookup yields CDR1 SNHLY and CDR2 FYNNEI. The CDR3 length is 14 residues. Trimming removed 0 bases at V and 5 bases at J, with 9 bases between. The CDR3 spells CASSEASTEDTQYF. The CDR3 bases are TGTGCCAGCAGTGAAGCGTCAACAGAAGATACGCAGTATTTT.

This clonotype has only a few counts. The chain couples TRBV6-6 to TRBJ2-3; D might be TRBD1 (5 bases). Germline V gives CDR1 MNHNY, CDR2 SVGAGI (reference sequence). V was trimmed by 0 bases and J by 4 bases, leaving 14 bases between them. This CDR3 is built from 16 residues. CDR3 nucleotide sequence: TGTGCCAGCAGTTACTCGACCGTCAGGGATTCAGATACGCAGTATTTT. This gives the protein CASSYSTVRDSDTQYF.

This clonotype was counted between two and nine times. The V call is TRBV7-9, the J call TRBJ1-5, with 7 bases fitting TRBD1. The V and J ends lost 0 bases and 5 bases, in that order; junction bases with no gene match: 7. The CDR3 runs 16 residues. CDR1 SEHNR and CDR2 FQNEAQ come from the germline V gene (reference sequence). This CDR3 reads CASSLATSRGYQPQHF. The DNA of the CDR3 is TGTGCCAGCAGCTTAGCTACCAGCAGGGGGTATCAGCCCCAGCATTTT. Drawing the rest from reference TRBV7-9 and TRBJ1-5, the complete variable domain is DTGVSQNPRHKITKRGQNVTFRCDPISEHNRLYWYRQTLGQGPEFLTYFQNEAQLEKSRLLSDRFSAERPKGSFSTLEIQRTEQGDSAMYLCASSLATSRGYQPQHFGDGTRLSIL.

The DNA of the CDR3 is TGTGCCAGCAGCTTAGGGGTAGCAGGAGATACGCAGTATTTT. This gives the protein CASSLGVAGDTQYF. V usage is TRBV7-2 and J usage is TRBJ2-3; D ambiguous. V shed 1 base and J shed 5 bases, with 10 bases lying between them. In germline, CDR1 is SGHTA, CDR2 FQGNSA. The CDR3 is 14 residues long.

The chain recombines TRBV9 with TRBJ1-1; weak D call: TRBD1 (6 bases). Trimming stripped 3 bases from V and 5 bases from J, with 11 bases between. This CDR3 region has 13 residues. The germline gives CDR1 SGDLS, CDR2 YYNGEE. The CDR3 is CASSAYRETEAFF. The CDR3 region has the DNA TGTGCCAGCAGCGCGTACAGGGAAACTGAAGCTTTCTTT.

This clonotype was detected a few times. The gene calls are TRBV20-1 and TRBJ2-7; D call uncertain. CDR1 is DFQATT and CDR2 is SNEGSKA in the germline V gene (reference sequence). Trimming took off 3 bases at V and 2 bases at J, with 11 bases between the two ends. The CDR3 is made up of 13 amino acids. The CDR3 DNA reads TGCAGTGCTAGTAGGTGGTCAGCCTACGAGCAGTACTTC. It is translated as CSASRWSAYEQYF.

This clonotype was detected a few times. The V call is TRBV6-2 or TRBV6-3, the J call TRBJ2-5, with 7 bases that match TRBD1. V lost 2 bases, J lost 2 bases, and 5 bases stayed unmatched. This CDR3 contains 15 residues. Germline loops: CDR1 MNHEY, CDR2 SVGEGT. The DNA for the CDR3 is TGTGCCAGCAGTTACGCTAGGGGACAGCAAGAGACCCAGTACTTC. Translating gives CASSYARGQQETQYF.

CDR3: CASSLDGGEGEKLFF. The CDR3 DNA sequence: TGTGCCAGCAGTTTAGACGGAGGGGAAGGTGAAAAACTGTTTTTT. This chain links TRBV12-3 or TRBV12-4 with TRBJ1-4; D perhaps matches TRBD1 (5 bases). V lost 1 base, J lost 7 bases, and 13 bases lay in between. The CDR3 is made up of 15 amino acids.

This chain links TRBV20-1 with TRBJ2-3; no definite D call. CDR3 length equals 12 residues. V gave up 2 bases and J gave up 6 bases, with 9 bases separating them. Germline V lookup: CDR1 DFQATT, CDR2 SNEGSKA (reference sequence). CDR3 sequence (DNA): TGCAGTGCTAGAAGAATCCAGGATACGCAGTATTTT. Protein sequence: CSARRIQDTQYF.

V usage is TRBV24-1 and J usage is TRBJ2-1, with D possibly called TRBD1 or TRBD2 (6 bases each). The CDR3 extends over 14 amino acids. Trimming cost V 4 bases and J 9 bases, with 15 bases left between them. Germline loops: CDR1 KGHDR, CDR2 SFDVKD. DNA for the CDR3: TGTGCCACCAGTGAAGAGGGGGGTTTGACTGAGCAGTTCTTC. Amino acid sequence: CATSEEGGLTEQFF.

To note about this clonotype: At one of its ends the junction is not consistent with the germline gene, which may arise from a read error. The V gene is TRBV25-1, the J gene TRBJ1-2; no clear D gene. CDR1 and CDR2 from the germline V gene are MGHDK and SYGVNS. This CDR3 is built from 15 residues. CDR3: CAGRSTGSPTYGYTF. CDR3 nucleotides: TGTGCCGGCAGAAGCACCGGTAGTCCTACCTATGGCTACACCTTC.

The sample holds a few counts of this clonotype. The gene calls are TRBV7-2 and TRBJ1-4; D unresolved. Deletions cut 4 bases from V and 0 bases from J, with 9 bases between. This CDR3 is built from 15 residues. Germline values: CDR1 SGHTA, CDR2 FQGNSA. The DNA for the CDR3 is TGTGCCAGCAGCTCTTGGGGTCCAACTAATGAAAAACTGTTTTTT. This gives the protein CASSSWGPTNEKLFF. Variable domain in full (rest from reference TRBV7-2 and TRBJ1-4): GAGVSQSPSNKVTEKGKDVELRCDPISGHTALYWYRQSLGQGLEFLIYFQGNSAPDKSGLPSDRFSAERTGGSVSTLTIQRTQQEDSAVYLCASSSWGPTNEKLFFGSGTQLSVL.

The V and J genes are TRBV28 and TRBJ1-5; 7 bases align to TRBD1. Germline CDR1 reads MDHEN; CDR2 reads SYDVKM. The CDR3 length is 18 residues. V was pared by 6 bases and J by 5 bases, with 19 bases of the junction left unmatched. The CDR3 here is CASSQSRLKGAGHQPQHF. CDR3 DNA: TGTGCCAGCAGCCAATCTCGGCTTAAGGGGGCAGGCCATCAGCCCCAGCATTTT.

This clonotype was observed a handful of times. The chain joins TRBV27 to TRBJ2-1; the match to TRBD2 covers 10 bases. CDR3 length: 15 amino acids. Germline CDR1 reads MNHEY; CDR2 reads SMNVEV (reference sequence). V dropped 6 bases and J dropped 7; count of bases not matched to a gene: 9. CDR3 nucleotides: TGTGCCAGCAGCACCGCCTGGACTAGCGGAAATGAGCAGTTCTTC. Its protein product is CASSTAWTSGNEQFF.

The rearrangement joins TRBV6-5 to TRBJ1-5, with TRBD1 as a possible D gene (5 bases). The CDR3 runs 15 residues. Between the trimmed V and J ends, which lost 5 bases and 2 bases, there was a span of 13 bases. CDR1 is MNHEY, CDR2 SVGAGI, per germline. The CDR3 reads CASSTAGFGNQPQHF. Here the CDR3 DNA reads TGTGCCAGCAGTACCGCAGGGTTCGGCAATCAGCCCCAGCATTTT.

This sequence joins TRBV9 and TRBJ1-2, with D possibly being TRBD1 (5 bases). CDR3 length: 14 residues. Germline-derived CDR1 and CDR2 are SGDLS and YYNGEE. V lost 6 bases, J lost 1 base, and 13 bases lay in between. CDR3 sequence: CASTPSDSNYGYTF. In DNA form, the CDR3 reads TGTGCCAGCACCCCAAGTGACAGTAACTATGGCTACACCTTC.

This chain joins TRBV4-1 and TRBJ1-5; D is uncertain. The CDR3 contains 14 residues. CDR1 MGHRA and CDR2 YSYEKL come from the germline V gene. The V end was cut by 1 base, the J end by 2 bases, with 6 bases between. CDR3 in amino acids: CASSQGNGNQPQHF. CDR3 in DNA: TGCGCCAGCAGCCAAGGGAACGGCAATCAGCCCCAGCATTTT.

This chain joins TRBV6-2 or TRBV6-3 and TRBJ1-1; TRBD1 is a possible D gene (6 bases). Germline CDR1 reads MNHEY; CDR2 reads SVGEGT. This CDR3 is 14 amino acids long. V was trimmed by 2 bases and J by 8 bases, leaving 15 bases between them. DNA of the CDR3: TGTGCCAGCAGTTACGCCCCCAGGGGCTCCGAAGCTTTCTTT. This encodes CASSYAPRGSEAFF.

This clonotype showed up just a few times. The CDR3 reads CASSPLAGGPVYNEQFF. CDR3 DNA sequence: TGCGCCAGCAGCCCTTTAGCGGGGGGGCCCGTTTACAATGAGCAGTTCTTC. This chain connects TRBV4-1 to TRBJ2-1; 11 bases fit TRBD2. The CDR3 is 17 amino acids. Germline assignment: CDR1 MGHRA and CDR2 YSYEKL. Unmatched junction bases numbered 9, after V lost 4 bases and J lost 4 bases.

This clonotype occurred a few times. The chain carries TRBV7-6 and TRBJ1-6, with D maybe TRBD1 (5 bases). Germline V gene data show CDR1 as SGHVS and CDR2 as FNYEAQ. The CDR3 is made up of 16 amino acids. Trimming removed 2 bases at V and 0 bases at J, with 8 bases between. Written as DNA, the CDR3 is TGTGCCAGCAGCTTACAGGGCAGCTCCTATAATTCACCCCTCCACTTT. Translating it yields CASSLQGSSYNSPLHF.

The sample holds a few counts of this clonotype. J is TRBJ1-4 and V is TRBV9; no definite D call. The CDR3 has 14 amino acids. V lost 4 bases and J 6 bases, leaving 13 bases between the germline ends. Germline CDR1 reads SGDLS; CDR2 reads YYNGEE. The CDR3 region has the DNA TGTGCCAGCAGCACACCCGGTGGTGATGAAAAACTGTTTTTT. Amino acid sequence: CASSTPGGDEKLFF.

A single count supports this clonotype. The V and J genes are TRBV21-1 and TRBJ2-5; TRBD2, the D gene given by the table, was not confirmed from the DNA. The J call may be incorrect, as the DNA end agrees better with TRBJ2-7. TRBV21-1 is a recognized pseudogene. There are 13 residues in the CDR3. The CDR3 nucleotides read TGTGCCAGCAGCGAAGACAGGCCCGGCGAGCAGTACTTC. This sequence encodes CASSEDRPGEQYF.

This clonotype was counted only a few times. This chain uses TRBV11-2 with TRBJ2-5, with no clear D. Trimming cost V 6 bases and J 11 bases, with 16 bases left between them. The CDR3 runs to 12 residues. In germline, CDR1 is SGHAT, CDR2 FQNNGV. The CDR3 DNA reads TGTGCCAGCAGTCTGCCTTTCGATGAGCAGTACTTC. This encodes CASSLPFDEQYF.

This sequence joins TRBV7-9 and TRBJ2-2; no clear D gene. Looked up from germline, CDR1 is SEHNR and CDR2 is FQNEAQ (reference sequence). The CDR3 spans 17 residues. Deletions cut 5 bases from V and 6 bases from J, with 22 bases between. CDR3 region: CASSISGRMANAGELFF. The CDR3 coding sequence is TGTGCCAGCAGCATTAGTGGTAGAATGGCTAACGCCGGGGAGCTGTTTTTT.